This note documents a single T cell receptor beta chain sequence. Its antigen remains unknown. These data belong to a study of shared clonotypes between healthy human individuals. CD45RO-negative, CCR7-positively selected cells formed the naive CD8 fraction, excluding terminally differentiated effector memory CD45RA+ cells. Study conclusions and caveats: Generation probabilities of non-shared clonotypes were lower (relative to those shared by all four donors). Clonotype sharing across a few donors was observed for about 4.8% of naive CD4 clonotypes.

Sequencing was performed with immunoSEQ multiplex PCR; in TCRdb, only in-frame clones are kept and a portion is missing. The sample shows hundreds of thousands of clones, 85% to 95% of them seen only once. The source of this sequence is a woman in her 30s in good health. The specimen sequenced was naive CD8+ T cells sorted from blood.

CDR3: CASSPNVFYTF. In nucleotides, the CDR3 is TGTGCCAGCAGTCCGAATGTGTTCTACACCTTC. The genes are TRBV28 and TRBJ1-2; D remains unclear. The germline gives CDR1 MDHEN, CDR2 SYDVKM. V shed 5 bases and J shed 10 bases, with 11 bases lying between them. The CDR3 runs 11 residues.